These T cell receptor beta chains were read from a single sample in a study of regulatory T cells in long-lasting Graves disease. TCRdb called the multiplex PCR reads again in MiXCR, with one record for every CDR3 protein. The sample lists 250,000 to 300,000 distinct CDR3 sequences, around 19% occurring once. The data also belong to a second study, concerning T cells in Graves' hyperthyroidism and ophthalmopathy.

The specimen was peripheral blood mononuclear cells (PBMCs), collected at new diagnosis, from a patient treated with antithyroid drugs. The receptors originated from a woman aged 30 to 39 with Graves disease. Both conserved end residues are part of each CDR3. The order of the fields is clone size, V gene, J gene, D gene, CDR3 DNA, CDR3 protein. The D gene is left open where the match is weak. Expanded clones get a size class; other rows say once, few or many, or leave the size out.

many	TRBV20-1	TRBJ1-1	NA	TGCAGTGCTAAGGTAACAAAACGGAACACTGAAGCTTTCTTT	CSAKVTKRNTEAFF
few	TRBV15	TRBJ2-2	NA	TGTGCCACCAGCTCGGGTAGAACCGGGGAGCTGTTTTTT	CATSSGRTGELFF
NA	TRBV24-1	TRBJ2-7	NA	TGTGCCACCAGTGATTCCTCTTGGGGAACCTACGAGCAGTACTTC	CATSDSSWGTYEQYF
NA	TRBV11-2	TRBJ2-3	TRBD2	TGTGCCAGCAGCTTCGGGACTAGCGGGGGGTCCACAGATACGCAGTATTTT	CASSFGTSGGSTDTQYF
few	TRBV10-3	TRBJ1-2	NA	TGTGCCATCAGCAACACCGGAGGGGAATATGGCTACACCTTC	CAISNTGGEYGYTF
many	TRBV10-3	TRBJ1-2	NA	TGTGCCATCAGCCGGTGGGGTTCGTATGGCTACACCTTC	CAISRWGSYGYTF
many	TRBV15	TRBJ1-1	NA	TGTGCCACCAGCACCGGACAGAACACTGAAGCTTTCTTT	CATSTGQNTEAFF
many	TRBV27	TRBJ2-2	NA	TGTGCCAGCAGTTGGGGAAGAAACACCGGGGAGCTGTTTTTT	CASSWGRNTGELFF
NA	TRBV19	TRBJ2-1	TRBD2	TGTGCCAGTAGTTCAGTTAGCGGGGGGGCTTCCTACAATGAGCAGTTCTTC	CASSSVSGGASYNEQFF
NA	TRBV19	TRBJ2-2	TRBD2	TGTGCCAGTCATAGCGGGGGCTCGAACACCGGGGAGCTGTTTTTT	CASHSGGSNTGELFF
many	TRBV7-6	TRBJ1-5	TRBD1	TGTGCCAGCAGCTTAGAGACAGGGGGCCCTCAGCCCCAGCATTTT	CASSLETGGPQPQHF
few	TRBV4-2	TRBJ1-3	TRBD1	TGTGCCAGCAGCCAAGGATTGCAGGGGGCCGCTGGAAACACCATATATTTT	CASSQGLQGAAGNTIYF
many	TRBV4-1	TRBJ1-2	NA	TGCGCCAGCAGCCAGGCGTCAGTCTATGGCTACACCTTC	CASSQASVYGYTF
many	TRBV7-9	TRBJ2-3	TRBD2	TGTGCCAGCAGCTTACCCCCCGGGGGGGGCAGTGGGGATACGCAGTATTTT	CASSLPPGGGSGDTQYF
NA	TRBV4-2	TRBJ1-2	NA	TGTGCCAGCAGCTTCCGACAGGCGGGAGGCTACACCTTC	CASSFRQAGGYTF
many	TRBV6-1	TRBJ1-5	NA	TGTGCCAGCAGTGAAACGATTGATCAGCCCCAGCATTTT	CASSETIDQPQHF
once	TRBV12-3/TRBV12-4	TRBJ2-3	TRBD2	TGTGCCAGCAGTCCAACGGGGGGGGGCGGCACAGATACGCAGTATTTT	CASSPTGGGGTDTQYF
many	TRBV20-1	TRBJ2-3	TRBD2	TGCAGTGCAATCTGGAGGGTAGCGGGGCTCACAGATACGCAGTATTTT	CSAIWRVAGLTDTQYF
NA	TRBV18	TRBJ1-2	NA	TGTGCCAGCTCACCATCGGTGGATGGCTACACCTTC	CASSPSVDGYTF
many	TRBV14	TRBJ2-1	TRBD2	TGTGCCAGCAGGCCACTCGGACTAGCGGTTTCAGGCGAGCAGTTCTTC	CASRPLGLAVSGEQFF
many	TRBV12-3/TRBV12-4	TRBJ2-2	NA	TGTGCCAGCAGCAACATAGCCGGGGAGCTGTTTTTT	CASSNIAGELFF
few	TRBV29-1	TRBJ2-7	NA	TGCAGCGTTTCTGCCCCGAGCTCCTACGAGCAGTACTTC	CSVSAPSSYEQYF
many	TRBV12-3/TRBV12-4	TRBJ1-1	NA	TGTGCCAGCAGGTCCGGGGGGGAAACTGAAGCTTTCTTT	CASRSGGETEAFF
many	TRBV7-9	TRBJ1-1	NA	TGTGCCAGCAGCGACGTTGGGGCAATGAACACTGAAGCTTTCTTT	CASSDVGAMNTEAFF
many	TRBV12-3/TRBV12-4	TRBJ2-2	NA	TGTGCCAGCACTAGCGCCACCGGGGAGCTGTTTTTT	CASTSATGELFF
NA	TRBV29-1	TRBJ2-2	NA	TGCAGCGTGGCCAGCGCGAACACCGGGGAGCTGTTTTTT	CSVASANTGELFF
many	TRBV20-1	TRBJ2-2	NA	TGCAGTGCTCCCACCCCTGGCACCGGGGAGCTGTTTTTT	CSAPTPGTGELFF
many	TRBV7-9	TRBJ2-7	NA	TGTGCCAGCAGCTTATTTTCAGGGAAGGCCTACGAGCAGTACTTC	CASSLFSGKAYEQYF